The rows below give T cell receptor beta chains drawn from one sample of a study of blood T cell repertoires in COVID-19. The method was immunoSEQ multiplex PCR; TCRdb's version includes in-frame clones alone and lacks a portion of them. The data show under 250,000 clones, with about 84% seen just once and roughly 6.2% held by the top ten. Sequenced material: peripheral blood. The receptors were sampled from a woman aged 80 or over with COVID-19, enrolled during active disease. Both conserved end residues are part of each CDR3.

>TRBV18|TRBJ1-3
CASSPKAGQSSGNTIYF
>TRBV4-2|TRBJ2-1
CASSQNAGGLFNEQFF
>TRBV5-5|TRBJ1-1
CASSLQPQGPITVTEAFF
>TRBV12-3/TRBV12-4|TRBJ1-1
CATLRQESKAFF
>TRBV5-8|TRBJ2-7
CASSLWSSYEQYF
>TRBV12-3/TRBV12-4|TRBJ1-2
CASSPRGAGYTF
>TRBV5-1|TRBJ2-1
CASSLRTQSYNEQFF
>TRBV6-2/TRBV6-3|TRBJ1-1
CASSSPGTGAFF
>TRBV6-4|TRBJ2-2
CASGDRGDTGELFF
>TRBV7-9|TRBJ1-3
CASSYNPGQSRSGNTIYF
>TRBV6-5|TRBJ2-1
CASNLASGAYNEQFF
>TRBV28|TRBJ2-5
CASSLTGTRGHF
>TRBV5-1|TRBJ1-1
CASKPGQGNTEAFF
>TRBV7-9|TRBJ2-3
CASSLALIAGTTDTQYF
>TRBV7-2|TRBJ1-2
CASSLQGYGYTF
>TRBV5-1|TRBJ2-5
CASSLSSGGAGETQYF
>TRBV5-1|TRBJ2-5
CASSLTRSQETQYF
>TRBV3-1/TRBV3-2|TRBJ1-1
CASSHLSRDRNTEAFF
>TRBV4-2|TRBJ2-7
CASSQPGQGQYEQYF
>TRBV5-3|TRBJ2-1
CARKTERGLGSYNEQFF
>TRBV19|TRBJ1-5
CASSIGKMGLGSQHF
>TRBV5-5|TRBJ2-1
CASSLVGTGPTNEQFF
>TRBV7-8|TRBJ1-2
CASSTPGTGIEGYTF
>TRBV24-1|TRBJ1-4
CATSDPRGAGEKLFF
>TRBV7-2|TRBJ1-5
CASSLSTGGRQPQHF
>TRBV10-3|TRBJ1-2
CAITGENYGYTF
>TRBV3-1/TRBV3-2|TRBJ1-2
CASSQDRNHGYTF
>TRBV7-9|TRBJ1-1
CASSRGVNTEAFF
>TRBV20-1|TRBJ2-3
CSARTMDTQYF
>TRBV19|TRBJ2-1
CASNGQGTVYNEQFF
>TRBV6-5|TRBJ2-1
CASSYQERLNEQFF
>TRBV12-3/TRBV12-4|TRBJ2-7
CASTAGYPGEQYF
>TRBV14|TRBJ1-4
CASSQLRTGRNEKLFF
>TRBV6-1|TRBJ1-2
CASSEWWQGAYGYTF
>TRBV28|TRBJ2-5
CASSTFQAGGRETQYF
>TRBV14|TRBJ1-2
CASSQDRRDTGGYTF
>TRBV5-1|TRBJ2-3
CASRLAGGYTDTQYF
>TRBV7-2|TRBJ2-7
CASSLVPGRTYEQYF
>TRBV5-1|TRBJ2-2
CASSPPAAPNTGELFF
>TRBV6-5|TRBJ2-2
CASSWEGNGGRELFF
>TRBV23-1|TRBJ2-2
CASSQSGTGELFF
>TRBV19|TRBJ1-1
CASRLDRATEAFF
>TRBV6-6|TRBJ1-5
CASTTGVGNQPQHF
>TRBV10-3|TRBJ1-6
CAISDGRRNSPLHF
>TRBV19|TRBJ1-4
CASSINPRANEKLFF
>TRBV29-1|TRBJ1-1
CSVEDNRVRRMNTEAFF
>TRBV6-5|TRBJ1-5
CASTRGGGNQPQHF
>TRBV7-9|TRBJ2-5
CASSLSGFAQETQYF
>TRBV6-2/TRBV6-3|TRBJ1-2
CASRPRTIYGYTF